This entry lists 3 T cell receptor beta chains sequenced from one sample in a study of blood T cell repertoires in COVID-19. The data were produced by immunoSEQ multiplex PCR, yet TCRdb's version contains in-frame clones alone and is incomplete. The data hold approximately 120,000 clones, with roughly 86% observed a single time. The source material was peripheral blood. These receptors were taken from a human donor in a cohort sampled during active COVID-19.

The chain combines TRBV5-1 with TRBJ2-3, with D perhaps matching TRBD1 (5 bases). V lost 3 bases to trimming and J lost 3 bases, with 11 bases between them. The CDR3 runs to 14 residues. CDR1 is SGHRS and CDR2 is YFSETQ in the germline V gene. CDR3 bases: TGCGCCAGCAGCTATTCAGGGCGGACAGATACGCAGTATTTT. Its protein product is CASSYSGRTDTQYF.

This clone was detected only a few times. The chain is built from TRBV7-9 and TRBJ1-5, with 8 nucleotides matching TRBD1. J was trimmed by 5 bases and V by 5 bases; bases with no gene match: 5. Germline assignment: CDR1 SEHNR and CDR2 FQNEAQ (reference sequence). The CDR3 has 14 residues. Written as DNA, the CDR3 is TGTGCCAGCAGCCCCAGGGGGCGCGATCAGCCCCAGCATTTT. Amino acid sequence: CASSPRGRDQPQHF.

The rearrangement joins TRBV5-4 to TRBJ2-3, with 8 positions matching TRBD2. Per the germline V gene, CDR1 is SGHNT and CDR2 is YYREEE (reference sequence). The CDR3 length is 17 residues. J lost 2 bases, V lost 0 bases, and 8 bases had no gene match. The CDR3 nucleotides read TGTGCCAGCAGCTTGGGGTTAGGCGGGGGGAACACAGATACGCAGTATTTT. The encoded protein is CASSLGLGGGNTDTQYF.